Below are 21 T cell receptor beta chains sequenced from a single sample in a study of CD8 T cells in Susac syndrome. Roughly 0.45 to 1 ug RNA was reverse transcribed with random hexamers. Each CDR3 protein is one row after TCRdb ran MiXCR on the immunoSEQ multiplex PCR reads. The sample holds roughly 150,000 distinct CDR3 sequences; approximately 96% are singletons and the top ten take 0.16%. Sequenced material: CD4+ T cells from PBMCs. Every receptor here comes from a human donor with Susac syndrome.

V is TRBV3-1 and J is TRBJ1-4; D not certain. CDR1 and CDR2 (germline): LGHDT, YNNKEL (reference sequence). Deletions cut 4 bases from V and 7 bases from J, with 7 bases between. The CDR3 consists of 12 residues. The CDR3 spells CASSRGLEKLFF. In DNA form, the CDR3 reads TGTGCCAGCAGCCGAGGACTTGAAAAACTGTTTTTT.

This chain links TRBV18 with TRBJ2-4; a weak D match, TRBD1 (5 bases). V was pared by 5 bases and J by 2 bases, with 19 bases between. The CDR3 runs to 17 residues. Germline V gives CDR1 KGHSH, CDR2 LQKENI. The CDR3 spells CASSSSTRTQTKNIQYF. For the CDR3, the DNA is TGTGCCAGCTCATCATCTACGCGGACACAAACCAAAAACATTCAGTACTTC.

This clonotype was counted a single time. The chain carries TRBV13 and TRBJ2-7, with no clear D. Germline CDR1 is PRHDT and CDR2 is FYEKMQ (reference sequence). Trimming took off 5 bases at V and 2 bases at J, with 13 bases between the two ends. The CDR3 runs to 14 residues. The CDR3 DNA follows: TGTGCCAGCAGCCTCGGACGGACCACCTACGAGCAGTACTTC. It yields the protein CASSLGRTTYEQYF.

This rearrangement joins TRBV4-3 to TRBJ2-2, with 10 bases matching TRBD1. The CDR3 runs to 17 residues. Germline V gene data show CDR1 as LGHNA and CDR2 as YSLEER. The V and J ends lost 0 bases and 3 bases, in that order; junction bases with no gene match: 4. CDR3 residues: CASSQDVGTGDTGELFF. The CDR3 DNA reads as TGCGCCAGCAGCCAAGATGTTGGGACAGGGGACACCGGGGAGCTGTTTTTT.

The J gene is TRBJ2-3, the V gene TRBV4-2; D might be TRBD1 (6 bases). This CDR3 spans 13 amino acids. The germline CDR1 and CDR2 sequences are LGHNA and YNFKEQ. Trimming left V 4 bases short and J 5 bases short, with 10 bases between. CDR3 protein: CASSLTGRDTQYF. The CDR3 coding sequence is TGTGCCAGCAGCCTTACAGGGAGAGATACGCAGTATTTT.

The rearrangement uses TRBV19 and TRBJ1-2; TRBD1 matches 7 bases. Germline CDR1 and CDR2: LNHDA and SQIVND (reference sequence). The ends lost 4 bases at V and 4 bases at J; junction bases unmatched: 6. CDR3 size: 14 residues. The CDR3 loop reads CASSTRQGFYGYTF. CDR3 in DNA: TGTGCCAGTAGTACTCGACAGGGTTTCTATGGCTACACCTTC.

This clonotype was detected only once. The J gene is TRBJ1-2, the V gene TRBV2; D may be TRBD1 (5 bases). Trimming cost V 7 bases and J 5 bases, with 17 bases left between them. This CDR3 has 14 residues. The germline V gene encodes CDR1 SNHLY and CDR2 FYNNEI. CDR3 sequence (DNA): TGTGCCAGCACGGGGGGTATCTATGAATATGGCTACACCTTC. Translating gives CASTGGIYEYGYTF.

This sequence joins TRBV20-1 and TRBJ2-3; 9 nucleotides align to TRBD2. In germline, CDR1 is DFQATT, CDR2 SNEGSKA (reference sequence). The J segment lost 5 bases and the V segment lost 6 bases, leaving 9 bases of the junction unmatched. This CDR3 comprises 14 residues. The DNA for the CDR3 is TGCAGTGCCCATTGGGCGGGGGGGGGAGATACGCAGTATTTT. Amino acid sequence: CSAHWAGGGDTQYF.

The DNA of the CDR3 is TGTGCCAGCAGCGTGAGTCCAGGAGGGGCATATGAGCAGTTCTTC. Protein: CASSVSPGGAYEQFF. The V and J genes are TRBV9 and TRBJ2-1; a possible D gene is TRBD2 (6 bases). This CDR3 comprises 15 residues. Germline CDR1 and CDR2: SGDLS and YYNGEE. V was trimmed by 2 bases and J by 8 bases, leaving 17 bases between them. The complete variable domain, with remaining parts taken from reference TRBV9 and TRBJ2-1, reads DSGVTQTPKHLITATGQRVTLRCSPRSGDLSVYWYQQSLDQGLQFLIQYYNGEERAKGNILERFSAQQFPDLHSELNLSSLELGDSALYFCASSVSPGGAYEQFFGPGTRLTVL.

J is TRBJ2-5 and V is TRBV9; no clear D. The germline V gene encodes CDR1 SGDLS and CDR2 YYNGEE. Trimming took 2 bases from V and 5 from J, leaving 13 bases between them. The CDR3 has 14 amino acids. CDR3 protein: CASSVHLVGETQYF. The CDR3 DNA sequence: TGTGCCAGCAGCGTCCACCTCGTGGGGGAGACCCAGTACTTC.

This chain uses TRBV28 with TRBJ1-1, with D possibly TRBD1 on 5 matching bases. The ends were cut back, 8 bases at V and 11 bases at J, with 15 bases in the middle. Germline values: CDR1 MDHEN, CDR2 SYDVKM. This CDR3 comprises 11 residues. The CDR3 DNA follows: TGTGCCAGCGGGCTGGGGGGTAGGGCTTTCTTT. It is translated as CASGLGGRAFF. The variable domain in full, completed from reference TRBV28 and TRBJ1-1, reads DVKVTQSSRYLVKRTGEKVFLECVQDMDHENMFWYRQDPGLGLRLIYFSYDVKMKEKGDIPEGYSVSREKKERFSLILESASTNQTSMYLCASGLGGRAFFGQGTRLTVV.

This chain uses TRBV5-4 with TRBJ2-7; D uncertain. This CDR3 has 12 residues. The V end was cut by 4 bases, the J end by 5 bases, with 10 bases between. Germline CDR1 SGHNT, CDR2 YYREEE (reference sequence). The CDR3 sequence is CASSPKPDEQYF. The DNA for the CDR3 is TGTGCCAGCAGCCCCAAACCAGACGAGCAGTACTTC. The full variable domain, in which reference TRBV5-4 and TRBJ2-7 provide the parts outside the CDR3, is ETGVTQSPTHLIKTRGQQVTLRCSSQSGHNTVSWYQQALGQGPQFIFQYYREEENGRGNFPPRFSGLQFPNYSSELNVNALELDDSALYLCASSPKPDEQYFGPGTRLTVT.

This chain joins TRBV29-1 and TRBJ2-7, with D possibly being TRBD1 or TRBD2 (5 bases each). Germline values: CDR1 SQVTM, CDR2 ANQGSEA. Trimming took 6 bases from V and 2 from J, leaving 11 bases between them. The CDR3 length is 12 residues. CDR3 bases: TGCAGCGTAGTGGGGGTTACCTACGAGCAGTACTTC. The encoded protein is CSVVGVTYEQYF.

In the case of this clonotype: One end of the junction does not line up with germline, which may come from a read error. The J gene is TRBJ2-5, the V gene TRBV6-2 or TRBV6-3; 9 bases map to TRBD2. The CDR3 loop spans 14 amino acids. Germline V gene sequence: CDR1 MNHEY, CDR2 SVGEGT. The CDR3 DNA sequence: TGCGCCTGCTCAGGGGGACTAGCCTGGGAGACCCAGTACTTC. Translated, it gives CACSGGLAWETQYF.

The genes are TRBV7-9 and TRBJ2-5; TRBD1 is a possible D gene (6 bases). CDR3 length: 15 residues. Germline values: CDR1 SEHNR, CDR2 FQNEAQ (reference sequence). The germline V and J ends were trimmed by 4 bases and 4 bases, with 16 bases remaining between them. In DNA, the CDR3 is TGTGCCAGCAGCTCACTCGACAGGCCCGGAGAGACCCAGTACTTC. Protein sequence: CASSSLDRPGETQYF.

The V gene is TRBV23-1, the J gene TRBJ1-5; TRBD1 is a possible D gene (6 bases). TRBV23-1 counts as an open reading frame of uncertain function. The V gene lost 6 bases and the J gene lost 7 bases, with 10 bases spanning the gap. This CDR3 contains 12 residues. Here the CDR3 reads CASSEGEQPQHF. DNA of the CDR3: TGCGCCAGCAGCGAGGGGGAACAGCCCCAGCATTTT.

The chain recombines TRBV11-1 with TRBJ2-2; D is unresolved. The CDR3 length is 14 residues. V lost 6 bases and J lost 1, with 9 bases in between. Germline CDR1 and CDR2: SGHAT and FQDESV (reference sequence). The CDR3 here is CASRATQNTGELFF. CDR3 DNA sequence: TGTGCCAGCAGGGCCACACAGAACACCGGGGAGCTGTTTTTT.

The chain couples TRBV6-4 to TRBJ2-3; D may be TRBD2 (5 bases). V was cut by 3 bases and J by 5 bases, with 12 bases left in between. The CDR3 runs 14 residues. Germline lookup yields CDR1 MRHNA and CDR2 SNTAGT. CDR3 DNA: TGTGCCAGCAGTGAGTCGGGGAGCCGAGATACGCAGTATTTT. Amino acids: CASSESGSRDTQYF.

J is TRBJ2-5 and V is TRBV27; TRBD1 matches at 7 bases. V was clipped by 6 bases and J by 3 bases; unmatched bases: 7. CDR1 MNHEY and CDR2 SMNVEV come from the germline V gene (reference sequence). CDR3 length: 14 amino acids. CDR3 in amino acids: CASSRFTGEETQYF. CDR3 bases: TGTGCCAGCAGCCGATTCACAGGGGAAGAGACCCAGTACTTC.

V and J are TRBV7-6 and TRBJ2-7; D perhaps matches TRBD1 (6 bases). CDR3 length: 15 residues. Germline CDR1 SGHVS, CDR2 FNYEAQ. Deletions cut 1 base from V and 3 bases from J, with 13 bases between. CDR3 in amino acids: CASSLGRGRDYEQYF. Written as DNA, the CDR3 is TGTGCCAGCAGCTTAGGCAGGGGTAGGGACTACGAGCAGTACTTC.

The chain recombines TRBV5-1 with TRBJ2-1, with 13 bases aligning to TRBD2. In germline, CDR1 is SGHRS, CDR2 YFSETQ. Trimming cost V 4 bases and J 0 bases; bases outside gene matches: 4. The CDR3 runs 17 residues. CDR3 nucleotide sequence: TGCGCCAGCAGCCCGAGGACTAGCGGGGGCTCCTACAATGAGCAGTTCTTC. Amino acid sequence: CASSPRTSGGSYNEQFF.